A single sample gave rise to the 13 T cell receptor beta chains below, sequenced in a study of T cells in Graves' hyperthyroidism and ophthalmopathy. Researchers amplified the TCR beta CDR3 regions from RNA transcripts. A first-round RT-PCR of the TCR CDR3 used the HTBI primer set. TCRdb reprocessed the multiplex PCR reads via MiXCR and lists one record per CDR3 protein. Altogether about 610,000 distinct CDR3 sequences are present, approximately 14% being singletons, with the ten largest covering over 3.5%. Input material: blood. These TCRs come from a middle-aged woman with Graves' ophthalmopathy.

This clonotype was seen at least ten times. The chain is built from TRBV20-1 and TRBJ2-2; 11 positions agree with TRBD2. The CDR3 totals 16 residues. The J segment lost 6 bases and the V segment lost 0 bases, leaving 6 bases of the junction unmatched. Germline V gene lookup returns CDR1 DFQATT and CDR2 SNEGSKA (reference sequence). The CDR3 spells CSARDPLAGDSGELFF. The CDR3 nucleotides are TGCAGTGCTAGAGATCCACTAGCGGGAGATTCCGGGGAGCTGTTTTTT.

This clonotype was seen a few times. V and J are TRBV28 and TRBJ1-6, with D uncertain. Trimming left V 6 bases short and J 9 bases short, with 15 bases between. Per the germline V gene, CDR1 is MDHEN and CDR2 is SYDVKM. The CDR3 is 14 residues long. The CDR3 region is CASRARGEGSPLHF. The CDR3 bases are TGTGCCAGCAGGGCCCGGGGAGAGGGTTCACCCCTCCACTTT.

This clonotype came up many times. This sequence joins TRBV4-1 and TRBJ2-2; 11 nucleotides line up with TRBD2. CDR1 is MGHRA and CDR2 is YSYEKL in the germline V gene. The CDR3 sequence is 16 residues long. With 1 base clipped from V and 7 bases from J, the junction kept 5 bases outside the gene matches. The CDR3 DNA follows: TGCGCCAGCAGCCAAGGACTAGCGGGATCGATCGGGGAGCTGTTTTTT. It specifies CASSQGLAGSIGELFF.

In this sample, this clonotype turned up many times. Germline and junction disagree at one end, which may indicate a read error. V gene TRBV28 combines with J gene TRBJ1-1; maybe TRBD1 (5 bases). There are 14 residues in the CDR3. Germline values: CDR1 MDHEN, CDR2 SYDVKM. The CDR3 loop reads CASTSGRTNTKAFF. CDR3 sequence (DNA): TGTGCCAGCACCTCGGGACGCACGAACACTAAAGCTTTCTTT.

J is TRBJ2-4 and V is TRBV19, with 11 bases that match TRBD2. Germline V gives CDR1 LNHDA, CDR2 SQIVND (reference sequence). This CDR3 has 18 residues. V dropped 1 base and J dropped 2; count of bases not matched to a gene: 7. The CDR3 loop reads CASSIVALAGGPKNIQYF. The CDR3 DNA reads TGTGCCAGTAGTATAGTCGCGCTAGCGGGAGGTCCCAAAAACATTCAGTACTTC. The full variable domain, completed using reference TRBV19 and TRBJ2-4, is DGGITQSPKYLFRKEGQNVTLSCEQNLNHDAMYWYRQDPGQGLRLIYYSQIVNDFQKGDIAEGYSVSREKKESFPLTVTSAQKNPTAFYLCASSIVALAGGPKNIQYFGAGTRLSVL.

The CDR3 loop reads CASSFKNYRRDALGPQHF. CDR3 in DNA: TGTGCCAGCAGTTTTAAGAACTACCGCCGGGACGCCTTGGGGCCCCAGCATTTT. The gene calls are TRBV27 and TRBJ1-5; D is perhaps TRBD1 (5 bases). Germline CDR1 reads MNHEY; CDR2 reads SMNVEV (reference sequence). V was pared by 3 bases and J by 9 bases, with 27 bases between. This CDR3 is built from 18 residues.

This clonotype was picked up many times. The chain uses TRBV2 and TRBJ2-5; no definite D call. In germline, CDR1 is SNHLY, CDR2 FYNNEI. Trimming removed 9 bases at V and 2 bases at J, with 10 bases between. The CDR3 totals 12 residues. The CDR3 region has the DNA TGTGCCAGTTGGATACGACAAGAGACCCAGTACTTC. It encodes CASWIRQETQYF.

The genes are TRBV28 and TRBJ2-5; D possibly matches TRBD1 or TRBD2 (5 bases each). The V gene lost 4 bases and the J gene lost 5 bases, with 17 bases spanning the gap. The CDR3 spans 15 residues. From germline, CDR1 is MDHEN and CDR2 SYDVKM. This CDR3 is CASSSSYGGAETQYF. The CDR3 DNA sequence: TGTGCCAGCAGTTCCTCATATGGGGGAGCGGAGACCCAGTACTTC.

This clonotype was recorded at least ten times. V and J are TRBV6-1 and TRBJ2-7; the match to TRBD1 covers 9 bases. The CDR3 totals 14 residues. From germline, CDR1 is MNHNS and CDR2 SASEGT. V lost 5 bases and J lost 5; bases outside the gene matches: 7. DNA of the CDR3: TGTGCCAGCAGTCGGACAGGGGATTTCGACGAGCAGTACTTC. Protein sequence: CASSRTGDFDEQYF.

This clonotype was recorded many times. The chain recombines TRBV6-1 with TRBJ1-3; no reliable D call. This CDR3 region has 13 residues. CDR1 and CDR2 (germline): MNHNS, SASEGT. The V gene lost 5 bases and the J gene lost 2 bases, with 7 bases spanning the gap. The DNA of the CDR3 is TGTGCCAGCAGTACAAAGGCTGGAAACACCATATATTTT. It specifies CASSTKAGNTIYF.

The chain has TRBV28 and TRBJ1-1; D uncertain. CDR1 and CDR2 (germline): MDHEN, SYDVKM. Trimming left V 5 bases short and J 5 bases short, with 12 bases between. CDR3 size: 13 residues. The CDR3, as DNA: TGTGCCAGCAGTCTCAGGATGGATACTGAAGCTTTCTTT. It yields the protein CASSLRMDTEAFF.

Concerning this clonotype itself: The junction shows a germline mismatch at one end, possibly a read error. The rearrangement links TRBV6-1 to TRBJ2-7, with no clear D. Germline V gene lookup returns CDR1 MNHNS and CDR2 SASEGT. This CDR3 has 11 residues. The chain's CDR3 is CASSSRLERYF. The CDR3 DNA follows: TGTGCCAGCAGTAGCCGCTTAGAGCGGTACTTC.

J is TRBJ1-1 and V is TRBV6-1; D is unresolved. This CDR3 has 15 amino acids. CDR1 MNHNS and CDR2 SASEGT come from the germline V gene. V lost 0 bases, J lost 4 bases, and 12 bases lay in between. The CDR3 DNA reads as TGTGCCAGCAGTGAAGCGCCTTCGCCGGGCACTGAAGCTTTCTTT. This translates into CASSEAPSPGTEAFF.